Below, one T cell receptor beta chain is given with its context. Its target is unknown. A much larger clone differs from this one at a single base, so this may be a read error. The diagnostic basis comprised clinical symptoms, serum thyroxine and TRAb, thyroid ultrasound and orbital computed tomography. Fresh peripheral blood, roughly 10 ml, was the source of the PBMCs. This sample was taken from a study of T cells in Graves' hyperthyroidism and ophthalmopathy. Study outcomes and limitations: In the blood, most expanded thyroid clonotypes above 0.001 appeared as well. Model-based prediction identified ophthalmopathy a median about 7 months prior to its onset.

The CDR3 spans 13 residues. Germline V gene lookup returns CDR1 GTSNPN and CDR2 SVGIG (reference sequence). RNA transcripts gave rise to amplified TCR beta CDR3 regions. With the HTBI primer set, the TCR CDR3 went through a first round of RT-PCR. TCRdb processed the multiplex PCR reads anew with MiXCR; each CDR3 protein has one entry. In the table there are under 600,000 distinct CDR3 sequences, more than 15% of which are singletons. The V gene is TRBV30, the J gene TRBJ2-1, with 7 nucleotides matching TRBD1. Sequencing was carried out using blood. This TCR derives from a woman between 35 and 50 years old with Graves' ophthalmopathy. CDR3 DNA: TGTGCCTGGAAACAGGGGTTTTACAATAAGCAGTTCTTC. Translating it yields CAWKQGFYNKQFF.